This T cell receptor beta chain was identified in a study of T cells in Graves' hyperthyroidism and ophthalmopathy (dated by TCRdb to about 2019). Regarding the complete study: Peripheral blood was sampled at the time of initial diagnosis, prior to any treatment. In roughly six Graves' hyperthyroidism patients, the study also compared T-cell repertoires from thyroid tissue with T-cell repertoires from blood. After sampling, hyperthyroidism patients received methimazole starting at 30 mg daily, and ophthalmopathy patients received high-dose intravenous methylprednisolone. The 90 to 100 discovery patients were randomly divided into training and test sets at a 7:3 ratio. The paper reports TCR Vbeta CDR3 sequencing of approximately 140 peripheral blood samples: 40 to 45 ophthalmopathy, over 70 hyperthyroidism and approximately 17 progressor patients. TCR V-J signatures able to tell the groups apart were searched for in a discovery cohort of approximately 95 patients, of whom more than 40 had Graves' ophthalmopathy and under 65 had stable Graves' hyperthyroidism. An independent validation cohort of some 18 hyperthyroidism patients and 17 patients who later progressed to ophthalmopathy tested prospective prediction of ophthalmopathy. Study-wide findings and limitations: No statistical method was used to fix the sample size in advance, and group allocation was not hidden from the investigators. Most expanded thyroid clonotypes (frequency above 0.001) were also detected in blood, a finding suggesting that blood repertoires may reflect thyroid immune responses. In cross-validation, a model built on a 13 V-J signature told ophthalmopathy apart from stable hyperthyroidism with just under 90% sensitivity and around 84% specificity, and in testing the same model reached 80%/75%. During validation, the model predicted progression to ophthalmopathy a median of approximately 7 months ahead of onset, with approximately 70% sensitivity and under 85% specificity.

TCR beta CDR3 regions were amplified from RNA transcripts. The TCR CDR3 was subjected to a first round of RT-PCR using the HTBI primer set and the Qiagen OneStep RT-PCR kit. The libraries were constructed in a second round of multiplex PCR and then size-selected and purified. Libraries were sequenced paired-end with 100 bp reads on an Illumina HiSeq2000. Regarding the original processing steps: SOAPnuke was used to process the raw data, removing reads that contained adapters or uncalled bases, had a mean Phred below 15, or lacked an exact match to the constant primer or identifier. COPE v1.2.5 was used to merge the high-quality paired reads, and each unique nucleotide sequence was defined as a clonotype. MiTCR v1.1 was used to align clonotypes to the IMGT TRBV, TRBD and TRBJ reference segments. The analysis included only V-J combinations with a frequency above 0.0001, which together covered around 99% of the repertoires. A TCS score was defined as the ratio of F50 (clonal expansion) to E x V (chaos), with BLOSUM62-based TCRdist applied between CDR3 peptides within each V-J. Welch's t-statistics and random forest reduced roughly 500 V-J features to about 12, which were used in a naive Bayes classifier (R e1071). Clones were called with MiXCR by TCRdb after fastp trimmed the public reads at Q25, and only in-frame beta chains were retained. One record per CDR3 amino acid sequence lists the most common genes and DNA. The V and J calls here are based on TCRdb, not the publication. This sample has 300,000 to 400,000 distinct CDR3 sequences in its table, and roughly 20% of those were observed once. Around 40% of the sample rests with the top ten.

This clonotype was counted a few times. Its antigen is currently not known. Nothing much larger sits one base from this clone, and base qualities are not available. Ophthalmopathy patients had moderately to severely active disease, Clinical Activity Score of at least 3, NOSPECS grade of at least 4, and duration under 3 months. Exclusion was applied to patients with uncontrolled infections, other autoimmune diseases, pregnancy or lactation. Clinical symptoms, serum thyroxine and TRAb, thyroid ultrasound, and orbital computed tomography formed the basis for the diagnoses. Ficoll-Paque density gradient centrifugation was used to isolate PBMCs from about 10 ml of fresh peripheral blood. Total RNA was extracted with Trizol reagent, and quality was checked on an Agilent 2100 Bioanalyzer. There are 12 amino acids in the CDR3, from cysteine to phenylalanine inclusive. Only CDR3 DNA is held: 36 bases, read in frame from base 1. V is clipped by 5 bases and J by 0 bases, and the sequence between their germline boundaries is 7 bases long. Per the germline V gene (reference sequence), DFQATT is the CDR1 and SNEGSKA is the CDR2.

The sequenced material came from blood. In this chain, TRBV20-1 is recombined with TRBJ1-1; there is no confident call for the D gene. The receptor was derived from a man aged 18-30 years with Graves' ophthalmopathy. The CDR3 reads as follows: CSASKLNTEAFF. The nucleotide sequence is given as TGCAGTGCTTCTAAGTTGAACACTGAAGCTTTCTTT.